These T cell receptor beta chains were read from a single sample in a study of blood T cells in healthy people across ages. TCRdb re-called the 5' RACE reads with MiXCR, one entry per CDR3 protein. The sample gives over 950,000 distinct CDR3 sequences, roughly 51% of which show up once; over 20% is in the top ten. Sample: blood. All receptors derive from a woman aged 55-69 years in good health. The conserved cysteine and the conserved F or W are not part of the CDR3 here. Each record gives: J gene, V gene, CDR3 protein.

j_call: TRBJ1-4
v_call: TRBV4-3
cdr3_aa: ASSQAYRAFNEKLF

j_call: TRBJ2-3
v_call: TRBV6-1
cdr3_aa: ACSDWAIRRVGDTQY

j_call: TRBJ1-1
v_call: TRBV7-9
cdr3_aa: ASTPRTDEAF

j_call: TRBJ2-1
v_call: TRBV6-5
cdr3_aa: ASRQGLNNEQF

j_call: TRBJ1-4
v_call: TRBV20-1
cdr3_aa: SALGQGNEKLF

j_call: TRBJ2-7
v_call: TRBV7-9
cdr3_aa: ASGQGAIEQY

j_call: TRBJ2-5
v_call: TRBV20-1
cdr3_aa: SARVKETQY

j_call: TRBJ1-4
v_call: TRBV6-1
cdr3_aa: ASWTGAGEKLF

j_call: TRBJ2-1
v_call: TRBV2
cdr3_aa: ASSGSGRAPPSNEQF

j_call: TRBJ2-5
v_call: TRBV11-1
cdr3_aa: ASSLWTGGETQY

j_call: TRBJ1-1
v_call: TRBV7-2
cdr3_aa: ASSLDDAYTEAF

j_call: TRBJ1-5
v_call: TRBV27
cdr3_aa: ASSYKTPGGAGNQPQH

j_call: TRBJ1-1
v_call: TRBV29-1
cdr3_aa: SVGIGDGAEAF

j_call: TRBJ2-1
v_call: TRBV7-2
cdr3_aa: ASSFSQYNEQF

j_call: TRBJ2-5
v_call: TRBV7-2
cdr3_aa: ASSSTKETQY

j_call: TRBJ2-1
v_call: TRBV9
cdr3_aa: ASSVGTREQF

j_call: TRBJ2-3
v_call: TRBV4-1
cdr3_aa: ASSQGNGGRYTQY

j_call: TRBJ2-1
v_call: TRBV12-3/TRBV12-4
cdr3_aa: ASSLRTSGRAKRYNEQF

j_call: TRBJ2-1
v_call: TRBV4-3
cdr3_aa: ASSQNSRTGIEQF

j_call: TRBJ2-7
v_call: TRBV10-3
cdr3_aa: ASSGNHEQY

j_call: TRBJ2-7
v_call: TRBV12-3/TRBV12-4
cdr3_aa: ASTSTGKGSYEQY

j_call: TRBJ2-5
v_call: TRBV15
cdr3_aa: ATSRDSSYQETQY

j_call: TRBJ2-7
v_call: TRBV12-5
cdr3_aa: ASGLCPSCEQY

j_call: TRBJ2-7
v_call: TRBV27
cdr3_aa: ASSFGGQGPYEQY

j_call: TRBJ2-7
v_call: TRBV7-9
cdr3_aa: ASSRAGTGSYEQY

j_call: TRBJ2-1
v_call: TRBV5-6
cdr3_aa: ASSPLDSLSYNEQF

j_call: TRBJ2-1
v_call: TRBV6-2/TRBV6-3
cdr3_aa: ASSSGLAGGGEQF

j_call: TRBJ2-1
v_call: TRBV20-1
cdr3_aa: SARDPRSGISYNEQF

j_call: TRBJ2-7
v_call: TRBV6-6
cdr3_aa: ASRGQGAGEQY

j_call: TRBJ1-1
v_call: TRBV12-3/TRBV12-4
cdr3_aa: ASSRSGGGNTEAF

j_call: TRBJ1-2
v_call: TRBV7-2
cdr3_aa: ASSSYIEEDYGYT

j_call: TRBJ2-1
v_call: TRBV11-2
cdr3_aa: ASSLVRLAGISYNEQF

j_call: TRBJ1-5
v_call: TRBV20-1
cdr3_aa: SAMGGYSNQPQH

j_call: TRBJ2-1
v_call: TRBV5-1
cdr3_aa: AGSFQREANNEQF

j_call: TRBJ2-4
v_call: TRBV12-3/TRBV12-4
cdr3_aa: ASSPQLAKNIQY

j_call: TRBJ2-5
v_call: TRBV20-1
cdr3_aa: SASPVGESKETQY

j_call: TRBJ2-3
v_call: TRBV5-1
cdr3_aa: ASSRTGGTDTQY

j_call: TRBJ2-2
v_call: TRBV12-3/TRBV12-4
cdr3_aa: ASSLRNTGELF

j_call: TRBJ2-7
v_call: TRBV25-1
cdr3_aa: ASSESPEEYEQY

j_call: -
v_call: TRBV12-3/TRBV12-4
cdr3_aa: ASGSSPPYEQY

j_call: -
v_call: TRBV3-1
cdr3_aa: ASQREGAQETQY

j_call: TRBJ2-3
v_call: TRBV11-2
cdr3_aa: ASSPAGLTDTQY

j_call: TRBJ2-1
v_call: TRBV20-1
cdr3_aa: SASKGLAGGPMF

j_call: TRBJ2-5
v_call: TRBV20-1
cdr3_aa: SARKGTSGTQY

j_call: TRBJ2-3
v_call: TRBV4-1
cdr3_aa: ASSQGPGADTQY